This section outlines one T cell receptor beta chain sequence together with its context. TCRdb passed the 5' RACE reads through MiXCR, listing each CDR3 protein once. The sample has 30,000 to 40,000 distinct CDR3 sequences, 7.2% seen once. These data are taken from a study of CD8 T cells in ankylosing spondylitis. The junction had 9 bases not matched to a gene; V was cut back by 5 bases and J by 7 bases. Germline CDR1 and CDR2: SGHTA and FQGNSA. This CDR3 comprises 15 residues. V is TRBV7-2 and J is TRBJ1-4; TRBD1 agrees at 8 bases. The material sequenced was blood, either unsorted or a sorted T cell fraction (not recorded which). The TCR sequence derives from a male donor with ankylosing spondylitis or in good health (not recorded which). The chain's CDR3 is CASSLYRGSGEKLFF. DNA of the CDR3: TGTGCCAGCAGCCTATACAGGGGGAGCGGTGAAAAACTGTTTTTT.